Listed below are T cell receptor beta chains from one sample, sequenced in a study of blood T cell repertoires in COVID-19. Libraries were prepared by immunoSEQ multiplex PCR; TCRdb keeps only in-frame clonotypes and omits some of them. The sample has approximately 120,000 clones; around 90% are singletons. Sequencing was performed on peripheral blood. These TCRs come from a human donor in a cohort sampled during active COVID-19. The CDR3 runs from the conserved cysteine through the conserved F or W. A D gene is named only where the DNA matches it firmly. Some rows have no size entry. The others give once, few or many, or a class for an expanded clone.

>TRBJ2-5|TRBV7-2|TRBD2|.
TGTGCCAGCAGCACCCTGGCGGGAGCCCAAGAGACCCAGTACTTC
CASSTLAGAQETQYF
>TRBJ2-3|TRBV25-1|.|.
TGTGCCAGCAGTGAATCGGGGACGGGGGACAGACACCCAGATACGCAGTATTTT
CASSESGTGDRHPDTQYF
>TRBJ2-7|TRBV27|.|.
TGTGCCAGCAGTTTAGGCAGGGGACCCTACGAGCAGTACTTC
CASSLGRGPYEQYF
>TRBJ1-1|TRBV4-1|.|few
TGCGCCAGCAGCCCGCGCCAGGGTGGGAACACTGAAGCTTTCTTT
CASSPRQGGNTEAFF
>TRBJ1-1|TRBV2|.|.
TGTGCCAGCCAGGGACAACCGAACACTGAAGCTTTCTTT
CASQGQPNTEAFF
>TRBJ2-3|TRBV6-5|TRBD2|.
TGTGCCAGCAGGACTAGCGGGGGGGGAGATACGCAGTATTTT
CASRTSGGGDTQYF
>TRBJ2-7|TRBV19|TRBD1|.
TGTGCCAGTAGTATAGTTGGCAGGGGGTCTAGAGAGCAGTACTTC
CASSIVGRGSREQYF
>TRBJ2-3|TRBV11-2|TRBD2|.
TGTGCCAGCAGCCGACTAGCGGGCCACAGCACAGATACGCAGTATTTT
CASSRLAGHSTDTQYF
>TRBJ1-1|TRBV4-3|.|.
TGCGCCAGCAGCCTGGCCAGGGCGAACACTGAAGCTTTCTTT
CASSLARANTEAFF
>TRBJ2-6|TRBV24-1|.|.
TGTGCCACCAGTGATTATAGGCAGGGTATCGGCTCTGGGGCCAACGTCCTGACTTTC
CATSDYRQGIGSGANVLTF
>TRBJ1-5|TRBV7-8|.|few
TGTGCCAGCAGCGCGAGCAATCAGCCCCAGCATTTT
CASSASNQPQHF
>TRBJ1-1|TRBV29-1|TRBD1|.
TGCAGCGTTGGTTCGGGACAGGGAAACACTGAAGCTTTCTTT
CSVGSGQGNTEAFF
>TRBJ2-5|TRBV19|.|.
TGTGCCAGTAGTCCCAGACATGAGGAGACCCAGTACTTC
CASSPRHEETQYF
>TRBJ2-5|TRBV30|.|.
TGTGCCTGGAGTGTATTGTGGGGGCCCGGGACCCAGTACTTC
CAWSVLWGPGTQYF
>TRBJ1-6|TRBV25-1|TRBD1|.
TGTGCCGGAAGGACAGGGGGCGACTCACCCCTCCACTTT
CAGRTGGDSPLHF
>TRBJ1-1|TRBV19|TRBD1|.
TGTGCCAGTAGACGAGGACAGGGGCGGAATATTGAAGCTTTCTTT
CASRRGQGRNIEAFF
>TRBJ2-1|TRBV5-1|TRBD2|.
TGCGCCAGCAGCTCTCGACTAGCGGGAGGGGCTGAGCAGTTCTTC
CASSSRLAGGAEQFF
>TRBJ2-5|TRBV12-5|.|.
TGTGCTAGTGGTTTGGTACAGAAGGAGGAGGTGAAGGCTTGGACCCAGTACTTC
CASGLVQKEEVKAWTQYF
>TRBJ2-7|TRBV28|.|.
TGTGCCAGCAGTTTTCCCGGGAACTCCTACGAGCAGTACTTC
CASSFPGNSYEQYF
>TRBJ2-1|TRBV28|.|.
TGTGCCAGCAGTCCGACGTTTAGCGGCAATGAGCAGTTCTTC
CASSPTFSGNEQFF
>TRBJ2-1|TRBV11-2|TRBD2|few
TGTGCCAGCATCCAAGGGCCGGCTAGCGGGAGGAATGAGCAGTTCTTC
CASIQGPASGRNEQFF
>TRBJ2-1|TRBV5-1|.|.
TGCGCCAGCAGCTTGTCTAGTTCCTACAATGAGCAGTTCTTC
CASSLSSSYNEQFF
>TRBJ2-7|TRBV3-1/TRBV3-2|TRBD1|.
TGTGCCAGCAGCCGCAGGGGGGCTCGACAGGGGCTAAGCGAGCAGTACTTC
CASSRRGARQGLSEQYF
>TRBJ2-1|TRBV7-8|TRBD1|.
TGTGCCAGCAGCCTCAAGGCGGACAGGGGGCCCCAATCGGAGCAGTTCTTC
CASSLKADRGPQSEQFF
>TRBJ2-5|TRBV10-3|TRBD1|.
TGTGCCATCAGCGTGGGACAGGGGGGCCAAGAGACCCAGTACTTC
CAISVGQGGQETQYF
>TRBJ2-7|TRBV28|TRBD2|.
TGTGCCAGCAGTTCTGTTACCAAGACTAGCTGGAGCTCCTACGAGCAGTACTTC
CASSSVTKTSWSSYEQYF
>TRBJ2-3|TRBV9|.|.
TGTGCCAGCAGCGTAGGTCAGAGCACAGATACGCAGTATTTT
CASSVGQSTDTQYF
>TRBJ1-4|TRBV24-1|TRBD1|.
TGTGCCACCAGTGACCCACAGGGGGCAATTGAAAAACTGTTTTTT
CATSDPQGAIEKLFF
>TRBJ1-4|TRBV25-1|.|.
TGTGCCAGCCAGTCGGGGGGGGCTAATGAAAAACTGTTTTTT
CASQSGGANEKLFF
>TRBJ1-5|TRBV6-6|TRBD1|.
TGTGCCAGCAGTTACCTCCGGGACAGGGGCCCCCATTTT
CASSYLRDRGPHF
>TRBJ2-1|TRBV5-1|TRBD1|.
TGCGCCAGCAGCTCCTGGACAGGGGTTCCCAATGAGCAGTTCTTC
CASSSWTGVPNEQFF
>TRBJ2-3|TRBV6-4|TRBD2|.
TGTGCCAGCAGCCACACTAGCGGGGGAGGGGATACGCAGTATTTT
CASSHTSGGGDTQYF
>TRBJ2-4|TRBV11-3|.|.
TGTGCCAGCAGCTTAGTAAGTGGTAGAGGCAAAAACATTCAGTACTTC
CASSLVSGRGKNIQYF